One and the same sample provided the 6 T cell receptor beta chains below, sequenced in a study of T cell repertoires in cytomegalovirus infection (dated by TCRdb to between 2018 and 2021). Instrument used: Illumina HiSeq 1500. The raw public reads went through TCRdb reprocessing: fastp at Q25, MiXCR clone calling, in-frame beta chains kept. One record per CDR3 amino acid sequence lists the most common genes and DNA. Counted in this sample were under 850,000 distinct CDR3 sequences; roughly 36% of them appeared once. The ten largest clones capture under 3.5% of the sample. Sequencing was carried out using PBMCs. Every receptor here comes from a human donor in good health (CMV status not recorded). Some clones in this sample may be carry-over from other donors' samples.

At least ten counts were recorded for this clonotype. The chain couples TRBV7-2 to TRBJ2-3; 10 bases line up with TRBD2. Germline V gives CDR1 SGHTA, CDR2 FQGNSA. This CDR3 spans 15 amino acids. J gave up 2 bases and V 4 bases, and 3 bases lay outside the gene matches. The CDR3 coding sequence is TGTGCCAGCAGCTATACTAGCGGGACCACAGATACGCAGTATTTT. This encodes CASSYTSGTTDTQYF.

The sample holds one count of this clonotype. The V and J genes are TRBV28 and TRBJ2-2; the match to TRBD2 covers 9 bases. CDR3 length: 15 residues. Per the germline V gene, CDR1 is MDHEN and CDR2 is SYDVKM. V lost 8 bases, J lost 7 bases, and 11 bases stayed unmatched. Here the CDR3 reads CASPLPLAGFGELFF. The CDR3 nucleotides read TGTGCCAGCCCCCTACCCCTAGCGGGGTTCGGGGAGCTGTTTTTT.

The chain recombines TRBV5-1 with TRBJ1-4, with TRBD1 identical over 7 bases. The J segment lost 6 bases and the V segment lost 3 bases, leaving 11 bases of the junction unmatched. This CDR3 spans 16 amino acids. Looked up from germline, CDR1 is SGHRS and CDR2 is YFSETQ. CDR3 amino acids: CASSSRGTVYYEKLFF. Here the CDR3 DNA reads TGCGCCAGCAGCTCGCGTGGGACAGTTTATTATGAAAAACTGTTTTTT.

Note on this clonotype: At one boundary the junction diverges from the germline segment, which might be a read error. The chain combines TRBV28 with TRBJ2-6; D possibly corresponds to TRBD1 (5 bases). This CDR3 comprises 15 residues. CDR1 and CDR2 (germline): MDHEN, SYDVKM. The CDR3 here is CASSWRSSGAKVLTF. DNA for the CDR3: TGTGCCAGCAGTTGGCGAAGCTCTGGGGCCAAGGTCCTGACTTTC.

This clonotype was seen more than once but under ten times. The CDR3 is CASREGMQEKLFF. As DNA, the CDR3 is TGTGCCAGCAGGGAAGGGATGCAGGAAAAACTGTTTTTT. The chain is built from TRBV12-3 or TRBV12-4 and TRBJ1-4, with D unclear. The V gene lost 6 bases and the J gene lost 8 bases, with 13 bases spanning the gap. This CDR3 region has 13 residues.

This clonotype was seen more than once but under ten times. This chain uses TRBV5-6 with TRBJ2-2; tentatively, D is TRBD2 (5 bases). V shed 5 bases and J shed 1 base, with 6 bases lying between them. Germline CDR1 reads SGHDT; CDR2 reads YYEEEE. This CDR3 is 13 amino acids long. CDR3 sequence (DNA): TGTGCCAGCAGGACTATGAACACCGGGGAGCTGTTTTTT. Encoded protein: CASRTMNTGELFF.